This T cell receptor beta chain derives from a study of blood T cell repertoires in COVID-19. About the research overall: From T cells, B-cell-depleted T cells, or PBMCs came the material, which was cDNA or gDNA.

In the original workflow: Estimated nucleated cell counts came from reference gene primer amplification. Sequencing used immunoSEQ multiplex PCR; TCRdb keeps in-frame clones, though not all of them. The V and J calls and clone size were taken over from that table, and D and trimming were inferred from the DNA. This sample has about 230,000 clones, with approximately 83% found just once. The trim removed 3 bases at V and 3 bases at J, leaving 5 bases unmatched. This CDR3 region has 13 residues. Per germline, CDR1 GTSNPN and CDR2 SVGIG (reference sequence). This chain uses TRBV30 with TRBJ2-7, with 7 positions matching TRBD2. The source of this sequence is a woman between 50 and 59 years old with acute or convalescent COVID-19. Sequences were obtained from peripheral blood. In DNA, the CDR3 is TGTGCCTGGAGGGTTCAGCGGGGCTACGAGCAGTACTTC. As protein: CAWRVQRGYEQYF. Full variable domain (remainder filled in from reference TRBV30 and TRBJ2-7): SQTIHQWPATLVQPVGSPLSLECTVEGTSNPNLYWYRQAAGRGLQLLFYSVGIGQISSEVPQNLSASRPQDRQFILSSKKLLLSDSGFYLCAWRVQRGYEQYFGPGTRLTVT.